Here is one T cell receptor (beta chain) with its context. No antigen is known for it. No much larger clone exists at a distance of one base, and base qualities are not known. Library creation used the immunoSEQ multiplex PCR assay. For the multiplex PCR, a mixture combining 60 forward primers for TCR Vbeta segments and 13 reverse primers for TCR Jbeta segments was used. The CDR3 region of rearranged TCR beta genes was amplified from genomic DNA by a multiplex PCR assay. Amplified TCR beta libraries were sequenced as 87-base-pair reads on the Illumina HiSeq System. The authors' analysis ran thus. A later analysis counted approximately 76 million unique TCR beta chains across the 550 to 750 repertoires, and 9 million to 14 million of these chains were shared by at least two donors. A nearest-neighbor algorithm error-corrected the raw reads and collapsed the reads into unique sequences, merging closely related sequences to remove PCR and sequencing errors. To assign V, D and J gene segments, CDR3 sequences were aligned to IMGT reference sequences. For a sequence to be retained, a match of at least six nucleotides was required to both a V gene segment and a J gene segment. Rearrangements were called productive when the CDR3 lacked stop codons and stayed in frame with V and J; all others were non-productive. CDR3 was defined according to IMGT convention as the region running from the second conserved V-encoded cysteine to the conserved J-encoded phenylalanine. The earlier analysis of 500 to 750 of the donors excluded any sequence lacking an unambiguous match to a single V gene segment. An earlier analysis of some 500 of the donors classified V segments as functional when productive rearrangements were above 56.7% and as segregating when the standard deviation between donors was above 5%. A statistical classification framework was built to diagnose cytomegalovirus status from the catalog of TCR beta chain sequences. V and J gene assignment, in a later analysis, came from comparing TCR nucleotide sequences with IMGT/GENE-DB human TR gene sequences. A later analysis assigned CDR3 sequences and most-parsimonious VDJ recombination scenarios with the TCRdist pipeline. A later analysis defined each TCR beta chain by its CDR3 amino acid sequence plus V-gene family, and excluded reads lacking a unique V-gene family. A later analysis removed 592 highly shared, low-generation-probability nucleotide sequences to deal with suspected cross-contamination and a sequencing artifact. In a later analysis, a clonal expansion index for each public chain was calculated from normalized within-repertoire ranks of inferred template counts. A later analysis computed generation probabilities with a VDJ recombination model fitted to out-of-frame rearrangements, and checked the results against IGoR. A later analysis scored TCR-TCR, TCR-HLA and TCR-CMV co-occurrence with hypergeometric tests, applying a repertoire-size bias correction to TCR pairs. In a later analysis, false discovery rates were estimated by permuting HLA or CMV assignments 20 times. In a later analysis, co-occurring TCRs were grouped using DBSCAN, and TCRdist sequence similarity was added for clustering within HLA-allele-positive subsets. For co-occurrence clustering, repertoires with fewer than 30,000 or more than 120,000 public chains were excluded, along with 5 or 6 repertoires with anomalous nucleotide sharing. The immuneACCESS repertoire file appears here via TCRdb, limited to in-frame rearrangements. These files lack a portion of the clones; in checked studies, under half of the deficit traces to unresolved V genes, and the cause of the others is not known. D and trimming were read from the DNA, whereas the V and J calls and clone size are those reported in that table. Here the sample has 50,000 or so clones; around 70% occur a single time. Jointly, the top ten make up around 9.1% of the sample.

Per the germline V gene, MDHEN is the CDR1 and SYDVKM is the CDR2. V is pruned by 6 bases and J by 3 bases, leaving 7 bases of the junction without a gene match. Spanning cysteine to phenylalanine, the CDR3 consists of 15 amino acids. The sequence is cut down to CDR3 DNA, 45 bases in frame from base 1. The cohort consisted of approximately 670 healthy bone marrow donors. At the time of sampling, every cohort member was nominally healthy, though immune exposures that went unrecorded were likely present. The donor tested CMV seronegative, placing the donor among the 300 to 400 seronegative members of the cohort. A peripheral blood sample was provided by each donor, and peripheral blood mononuclear cells were used for TCR beta sequencing. Genomic DNA extraction from the blood cell samples was performed with the Qiagen DNeasy Blood Extraction Kit. The data originate from a study of cytomegalovirus exposure and HLA in healthy donors (dated by TCRdb to 2016 to 2017). For context, the study as a whole: An earlier analysis of some 620 of the donors reported about 300 Gb of sequence data and 117 million unique TCR beta sequences obtained from about 170 million T cells. An early release that covered 640 HLA-typed donors contained approximately 300 gigabases of sequencing data and 80 million or so unique TCR sequences. Of the roughly 400 genotyped donors, 65% to 90% fell in the genetic ancestry cluster associated with self-reported Caucasian donors. The study aimed to test whether signatures of past pathogen exposure could be identified by cataloging public T cell receptors. Using immunosequencing, the study profiled T cell repertoires from roughly 650 subjects and related those repertoires to cytomegalovirus serostatus. In addition to the first cohort of around 670 subjects, a separate validation cohort of approximately 130 different subjects was used. To predict cytomegalovirus infection status, the study combined high-throughput TCR immunosequencing, statistical association of individual TCRs with disease status, and machine learning. To study patterns of TCR occurrence, a later analysis re-analyzed previously published TCR beta repertoires from 666 donors and added high-resolution HLA genotyping. In the later analysis, no new phenotypic data were used to find candidate immune exposures; instead, reliance was placed on TCR beta sequences and their occurrence across donors. An earlier analysis of some 600 of the donors applied high-throughput TCR beta sequencing to assess whether each TCR beta V gene segment acted as functional or pseudogenic. Donor age, sex, ethnicity and CMV serostatus were collected together with the repertoire data. A later genetic analysis took genome-wide SNP genotypes for about three fifths of the 666 donors and used that subset as a discovery cohort. Every discovery cohort repertoire had been produced on one sequencing platform. HLA typing covered class I and class II loci at four-digit resolution. Typing coverage varied by locus: 629-630 donors for A, B, C, DRB1 and DQB1; 522 for DQA1; around 610 for DPA1; roughly 450 for DPB1. A handful of DR-DQ haplotypes were handled as single units for association and clustering because linkage in the cohort was strong. On average, around 240,000 unique TCR beta nucleotide sequences were sequenced per donor among about 400 genotyped donors of the cohort, with roughly 18% of those sequences being non-productive. Study-wide conclusions, independent of this receptor: Because HLA typing was missing for some donors at each locus, association tests included only the typed subset. Broadly in line with IMGT annotations, most TCR beta V segments showed up in productive rearrangements about 87% or about 30% of the time in an earlier analysis of 587 of the donors. Linkage disequilibrium might explain the correlated functional status among segregating V segments, but an unknown experimental factor could not be ruled out. Compared with equally common non-associated chains, HLA-associated TCR beta chains in a later analysis were more clonally expanded and had lower generation probabilities. A total of roughly 160 TCR beta chains were listed by the study as associated with cytomegalovirus. At a false discovery rate of 0.05, a later analysis linked fewer than 20,000 TCR beta sequences to specific HLA alleles. Only TCR beta chains were sequenced in this cohort, and the absence of alpha or paired-chain data limited detectable features. Most CMV-associated TCR beta chains appeared to be HLA-restricted in a later analysis, and the HLA associations seemed to be driven largely by CMV exposure. In vitro tests confirmed that three of the cytomegalovirus-associated TCR beta chains recognize cytomegalovirus antigens. A further reported finding was that TCR beta sequences accurately predicted the HLA-A and HLA-B alleles for most subjects in the first cohort. While some public TCRs were present in many individuals, most TCR sequences turned up only very rarely across donors. In a later genetic analysis, fewer N-insertions in productive TCRs were reported among donors in an Asian-associated ancestry cluster than the roughly 700-donor mean. Some IMGT-functional V segments, including TRBV6-2 and TRBV6-3, could not be told apart with the 87-base-pair reads, so those segments were excluded. For the cohort, immune exposure information was limited to CMV serostatus. Because counts were too low, more than 15 rarely observed V segments, including chromosome 9 orphons, were left out of the earlier analysis of over 550 of the donors. Strong co-occurrence of HLA alleles, especially DR and DQ, made assigning TCR associations to individual alleles difficult. A later analysis reported that several top co-occurrence clusters appeared linked to parvovirus B19, influenza, CMV and Epstein-Barr virus. In both the original and validation cohorts, the classifier was reported to diagnose cytomegalovirus status with high specificity and sensitivity. Roughly uniform sequencing depth across donors was assumed in presence/absence analyses, although this assumption may not hold. A cluster of highly shared sequence variants was judged likely to represent a technical artifact of the sequencing pipeline. V-gene and J-gene trimming of TCR beta chains was associated with a missense DCLRE1C variant in a later genetic analysis, and the association was replicated in an independent cohort. The authors suggested that the approach could potentially be generalized to other disease states and immunological phenotypes. A later analysis found that TCR association rates varied across HLA loci, with DRB1 alleles showing the most associated TCRs and HLA-C alleles the fewest.

The V and J segments used are TRBV28 and TRBJ1-5; TRBD1 fits 8 bases in the junction. The sequence derives from a woman in her forties or fifties in good health and CMV-seronegative. The specimen was PBMCs. The sequenced DNA is TGTGCCAGCAGCCTCCCGGACAGGGACAATCAGCCCCAGCATTTT. The resulting protein is CASSLPDRDNQPQHF.